This section outlines one T cell receptor beta chain sequence together with its context. Its antigen is not yet known. Per-nucleotide qualities are absent, and no much larger clonotype sits a single base away. The data originate from a study of T cell clones after liver transplantation (dated by TCRdb to about 2019). About the investigation overall: Samples were obtained from ITN030ST, a randomized trial in which withdrawal of immunosuppression was attempted within 2 years of liver transplantation. Three of the eight recipients were HCV-positive; the others were transplanted for non-autoimmune, non-viral indications. Third party-reactive TCRbeta sequences were also identified from pre-transplant MLRs to serve as an antigen-independent comparator for donor-reactive sequences. After a pre-transplant mixed lymphocyte reaction, TCRbeta sequencing was used to pinpoint donor-reactive T cell clones, which were subsequently tracked in post-transplant blood. The subjects received no induction therapy and were kept on standard immunosuppression until randomization at 12-24 months post-transplant. The study cohort included 8 liver transplant recipients, of whom 3 were classified as tolerant and 5 as non-tolerant. Blood samples were collected pre-transplant, then pre-randomization ahead of withdrawal, and finally post-randomization once withdrawal had either been completed or failed. Tolerance meant complete immunosuppression withdrawal for at least one year without liver enzymes rising beyond twice the upper limit of normal. The investigation overall reported the following: After accounting for repertoire turnover, donor-reactive detection was significantly reduced in 7 of 8 subjects for CD4 and 8 of 8 for CD8. The conclusions were considered preliminary, being limited by small, heterogeneous patient numbers and non-standardized post-transplant time points. A significant post-transplant decrease in circulating donor-reactive CD4 TCRbeta sequences was observed in most of the 8 subjects, irrespective of tolerance or HCV status. The decline in donor-reactive sequences exceeded the decline in third party-reactive sequences, suggesting partial antigen-specific deletion that was unrelated to withdrawal success. Since no allograft tissue specimens were available, donor-reactive T cells may have migrated into the graft instead of being deleted. In two subjects, low numbers of available donor cells limited the measurable donor-reactive repertoire.

From the cysteine up to the phenylalanine, the CDR3 has a length of 14 residues. Of the read, only the CDR3 DNA is kept; its 42 bases are in frame from base 1. The germline V gene (reference sequence) gives CDR1 as MNHEY and CDR2 as SMNVEV. V loses 2 bases, J loses 2 bases, and the germline ends lie 7 bases apart. Thawed unstimulated PBMCs were stained for CD3, CD4 and CD8 and FACS-sorted into CD3+CD4+ and CD3+CD8+ populations. Randomization to immunosuppression withdrawal applied to every one of the 8 studied subjects. Genomic DNA was isolated with the Qiagen DNeasy Blood and Tissue Kit. High-throughput TCRbeta CDR3 sequencing of frozen genomic DNA was performed by immunoSEQ, including PCR amplification, mapping, bias correction and internal controls. On the study's bioinformatics: Only productive rearrangements were retained, and each unique TCRbeta sequence was defined by its CDR3 nucleotide sequence together with its V and J gene. A sequence counted as donor-reactive only if the sequence showed at least 5-fold expansion in CFSE-low cells compared with unstimulated pre-transplant cells and had a frequency of at least 0.01%. Minimum frequency thresholds were set for each subject on the basis of the unstimulated sample with the lowest template count, so that a detection power of at least 90% was ensured. Repertoire turnover was measured by Jensen-Shannon divergence between the top 1000 TCRbeta sequences post- and pre-transplant. Two-sided Fisher's exact tests were used to test for changes in the detection of donor-reactive sequences. Drawn from immuneACCESS, this table holds only the in-frame rearrangements with V and J called that TCRdb kept. Clones are partly lost; checked studies trace under half to an unresolved V gene and leave the rest unexplained. Clonal size and the V and J genes are those of that table, whereas D and trimming came from the DNA. A total of under 20,000 clones appear in this sample, around 87% of them only once. Around 13% of the sample is in the top ten clones.

The rearrangement joined TRBV27 to TRBJ2-1; the D gene is possibly TRBD2, with 6 bases matching. This clonotype was sampled from a human patient who received a liver transplant. A transplant means some T cells may be of graft donor rather than patient origin. This specimen was CD8+ T cells from blood, taken around 42 months after liver transplant. The CDR3 reads CASSLAGTYNEQFF. The sequenced DNA is TGTGCCAGCAGTTTAGCGGGAACCTACAATGAGCAGTTCTTC.